The next 23 T cell receptor beta chains were all read from a single sample in a study of early stage breast cancer tumors. Assay used: immunoSEQ multiplex PCR; TCRdb lists only in-frame clones, some missing. The data contain approximately 33,000 clones, roughly 81% of them seen just once; the ten biggest clones take up 4.7%. Sequencing was done on a sample of blood. These receptors originate from a person in their 40s with breast cancer.

Judged by abundance, this clone is medium-sized (0.01 to 0.1%). The rearrangement uses TRBV5-4 and TRBJ1-1; D is possibly TRBD1 (5 bases). V was pared by 3 bases and J by 3 bases, with 12 bases between. Germline V gene sequence: CDR1 SGHNT, CDR2 YYREEE (reference sequence). The CDR3 runs to 14 residues. CDR3: CASSSDPRDTEAFF. The CDR3 nucleotides read TGTGCCAGCAGCTCGGACCCCAGGGACACTGAAGCTTTCTTT.

The V call is TRBV4-3, the J call TRBJ2-6; D is unresolved. Trimming cost V 0 bases and J 0 bases, with 6 bases left between them. The CDR3 consists of 16 residues. The germline CDR1 and CDR2 sequences are LGHNA and YSLEER. Here the CDR3 DNA reads TGCGCCAGCAGCCAAGAGGGCGGCTCTGGGGCCAACGTCCTGACTTTC. It translates to CASSQEGGSGANVLTF.

V is TRBV28 and J is TRBJ1-2; the match to TRBD1 covers 8 bases. Germline values: CDR1 MDHEN, CDR2 SYDVKM. Unmatched junction bases numbered 3, after V lost 5 bases and J lost 4 bases. CDR3 size: 13 residues. As DNA, the CDR3 is TGTGCCAGCAGTCAGGACAGGGTCTATGGCTACACCTTC. Translated, it gives CASSQDRVYGYTF.

The chain combines TRBV5-4 with TRBJ2-3, with TRBD2 matching 9 bases. Germline CDR1 reads SGHNT; CDR2 reads YYREEE (reference sequence). The trim removed 2 bases at V and 2 bases at J, leaving 6 bases unmatched. This CDR3 is 16 amino acids long. DNA of the CDR3: TGTGCCAGCAGCTTCAAGCGGGAGGTCGTCACAGATACGCAGTATTTT. Its translation is CASSFKREVVTDTQYF.

CDR3 sequence (DNA): TGTGCCAGCAGTTACCTAGCGGGAGAGCAGACCCAGTACTTC. This codes for CASSYLAGEQTQYF. V gene TRBV6-5 combines with J gene TRBJ2-5; TRBD2 matches at 10 bases. CDR1 is MNHEY and CDR2 is SVGAGI in the germline V gene. This CDR3 region has 14 residues. V was pared by 2 bases and J by 6 bases, with 3 bases of the junction left unmatched.

V gene TRBV7-8 combines with J gene TRBJ2-7, with D possibly TRBD2 on 5 matching bases. The germline gives CDR1 SGHVS, CDR2 FQNEAQ. V was trimmed by 5 bases and J by 5 bases, leaving 19 bases between them. This CDR3 has 15 residues. The CDR3 loop reads CASSPRRLASNEQYF. DNA of the CDR3: TGTGCCAGCAGCCCGCGCAGGCTAGCTTCGAACGAGCAGTACTTC. The full variable domain, completed using reference TRBV7-8 and TRBJ2-7, is GAGVSQSPRYKVAKRGQDVALRCDPISGHVSLFWYQQALGQGPEFLTYFQNEAQLDKSGLPSDRFFAERPEGSVSTLKIQRTQQEDSAVYLCASSPRRLASNEQYFGPGTRLTVT.

This chain joins TRBV4-2 and TRBJ1-1; D is ambiguous. V lost 4 bases and J 0 bases, leaving 18 bases between the germline ends. Germline CDR1 reads LGHNA; CDR2 reads YNFKEQ. CDR3 length equals 17 residues. This CDR3 reads CASSPARGIDMNTEAFF. CDR3 nucleotides: TGTGCCAGCAGCCCCGCTCGAGGGATAGACATGAACACTGAAGCTTTCTTT.

This clone has more than one count but fewer than ten. The chain has TRBV30 and TRBJ1-1, with D unresolved. The ends were cut back, 0 bases at V and 7 bases at J, with 9 bases in the middle. In germline, CDR1 is GTSNPN, CDR2 SVGIG (reference sequence). The length of the CDR3 is 12 residues. This chain's CDR3 is CAWSVSFYEAFF. CDR3 sequence (DNA): TGTGCCTGGAGTGTCTCCTTTTATGAAGCTTTCTTT.

The V and J genes are TRBV27 and TRBJ2-2; possibly TRBD2 for D (6 bases). V was shortened by 6 bases and J by 7 bases, with 12 bases between the two germline ends. The CDR3 has 13 residues. Germline-derived CDR1 and CDR2 are MNHEY and SMNVEV (reference sequence). CDR3 nucleotides: TGTGCCAGCAGCCCACTGGGGGGCGGGGAGCTGTTTTTT. Translating gives CASSPLGGGELFF.

This clone was observed a handful of times. The chain uses TRBV20-1 and TRBJ2-2; no clear D gene. Germline V gene sequence: CDR1 DFQATT, CDR2 SNEGSKA (reference sequence). This CDR3 comprises 11 residues. Trimming took off 3 bases at V and 7 bases at J, with 6 bases between the two ends. The CDR3 reads CSASEYGELFF. DNA of the CDR3: TGCAGTGCTAGTGAATACGGGGAGCTGTTTTTT.

The chain employs TRBV27 and TRBJ2-7; 10 bases are a match to TRBD1. J lost 5 bases, V lost 2 bases, and 6 bases had no gene match. Germline loops: CDR1 MNHEY, CDR2 SMNVEV (reference sequence). This CDR3 is 15 amino acids long. The chain's CDR3 is CASSLMRTGGHEQYF. Written as DNA, the CDR3 is TGTGCCAGCAGTTTAATGCGGACAGGGGGACACGAGCAGTACTTC.

This CDR3 is CAWSPGQGVSSYEQYF. As DNA, the CDR3 is TGTGCCTGGTCTCCGGGACAGGGCGTTTCATCCTACGAGCAGTACTTC. The V call is TRBV30, the J call TRBJ2-7, with 9 bases that match TRBD1. The CDR3 has 16 amino acids. The germline CDR1 and CDR2 sequences are GTSNPN and SVGIG (reference sequence). The junction had 12 bases not matched to a gene; V was cut back by 5 bases and J by 1 base.

This clone was picked up a small number of times. This same CDR3 is encoded by further DNA sequences in the sample. This rearrangement joins TRBV6-5 to TRBJ2-5, with D possibly TRBD1 on 5 matching bases. The V gene lost 6 bases and the J gene lost 4 bases, with 9 bases spanning the gap. CDR1 and CDR2 (germline): MNHEY, SVGAGI. The length of the CDR3 is 12 residues. CDR3: CASRQRGETQYF. The CDR3 DNA reads TGTGCCAGCAGACAAAGGGGAGAGACCCAGTACTTC.

This chain joins TRBV25-1 and TRBJ1-5, with TRBD1 identical over 10 bases. The CDR3 extends over 18 amino acids. In germline, CDR1 is MGHDK, CDR2 SYGVNS. V dropped 4 bases and J dropped 4; count of bases not matched to a gene: 13. This CDR3 is CASSAGTGEVSENQPQHF. Written as DNA, the CDR3 is TGTGCCAGCAGTGCCGGGACAGGGGAAGTCAGCGAGAATCAGCCCCAGCATTTT. The full variable domain, rest sourced from reference TRBV25-1 and TRBJ1-5, is EADIYQTPRYLVIGTGKKITLECSQTMGHDKMYWYQQDPGMELHLIHYSYGVNSTEKGDLSSESTVSRIRTEHFPLTLESARPSHTSQYLCASSAGTGEVSENQPQHFGDGTRLSIL.

This chain connects TRBV10-3 to TRBJ2-5; D unresolved. Germline assignment: CDR1 ENHRY and CDR2 SYGVKD. Trimming left V 6 bases short and J 2 bases short, with 7 bases between. This CDR3 is 12 amino acids long. CDR3 sequence: CAISTGQETQYF. The CDR3, as DNA: TGTGCCATCAGCACTGGACAAGAGACCCAGTACTTC.

This clone was counted a few times. The chain uses TRBV7-2 and TRBJ2-3; 9 bases fit TRBD2. Germline V gene sequence: CDR1 SGHTA, CDR2 FQGNSA. This CDR3 region has 16 residues. V shed 2 bases, J shed 5 bases, and the junction held 8 bases outside the gene matches. CDR3 nucleotides: TGTGCCAGCAGCTTATCCTCGGCGGGAGGGAGAGATACGCAGTATTTT. It yields the protein CASSLSSAGGRDTQYF.

The rearrangement joins TRBV6-5 to TRBJ1-2; weak D call: TRBD1 (5 bases). V gave up 5 bases and J gave up 8 bases, with 18 bases separating them. In germline, CDR1 is MNHEY, CDR2 SVGAGI. The CDR3 is made up of 14 amino acids. CDR3 nucleotides: TGTGCCAGCAGTCCTCAAGGGGCCGGAGGAGGCTACACCTTC. Its protein product is CASSPQGAGGGYTF.

The rearrangement uses TRBV28 and TRBJ2-2; D remains ambiguous. Germline V lookup: CDR1 MDHEN, CDR2 SYDVKM. V lost 2 bases, J lost 6 bases, and 7 bases lay in between. The CDR3 spans 13 residues. The CDR3 sequence: CASSLTGAGELFF. In DNA form, the CDR3 reads TGTGCCAGCAGTTTAACGGGTGCCGGGGAGCTGTTTTTT. Combining the CDR3 with reference TRBV28 and TRBJ2-2 gives the whole variable domain DVKVTQSSRYLVKRTGEKVFLECVQDMDHENMFWYRQDPGLGLRLIYFSYDVKMKEKGDIPEGYSVSREKKERFSLILESASTNQTSMYLCASSLTGAGELFFGEGSRLTVL.

The DNA of the CDR3 is TGTGCCAGCAGCTTAGCGCTCGGCGGGGTGGCAGATACGCAGTATTTT. As protein: CASSLALGGVADTQYF. The chain uses TRBV7-6 and TRBJ2-3; D perhaps matches TRBD2 (6 bases). The CDR3 is made up of 16 amino acids. V was cut by 0 bases and J by 4 bases, with 14 bases left in between. The germline gives CDR1 SGHVS, CDR2 FNYEAQ.

The CDR3 protein is CASSASGGLGSYEQYF. In DNA form, the CDR3 reads TGTGCCAGCAGTGCCTCCGGGGGGCTAGGGTCCTACGAGCAGTACTTC. The chain carries TRBV2 and TRBJ2-7; D is perhaps TRBD2 (7 bases). Trimming shortened V by 4 bases and J by 1 base, and 17 bases separated the two germline ends. Germline-derived CDR1 and CDR2 are SNHLY and FYNNEI. The CDR3 spans 16 residues.

The chain has TRBV19 and TRBJ2-2, with a weak D call TRBD1 (6 bases). The germline V gene has CDR1 LNHDA and CDR2 SQIVND (reference sequence). The CDR3 is made up of 17 amino acids. V was trimmed by 9 bases and J by 5 bases, leaving 25 bases between them. CDR3 residues: CASTRQAQGKWTGELFF. DNA of the CDR3: TGTGCCAGCACTCGACAGGCCCAAGGGAAGTGGACCGGGGAGCTGTTTTTT.

This clone was seen just once. The chain combines TRBV7-2 with TRBJ2-5; 9 nucleotides align to TRBD2. The V gene's germline CDR1 is SGHTA and CDR2 FQGNSA. This CDR3 has 13 amino acids. The ends lost 7 bases at V and 1 base at J; junction bases unmatched: 1. CDR3 nucleotides: TGTGCCAGCATGCGGGAGGGCCAAGAGACCCAGTACTTC. Translating gives CASMREGQETQYF. Full variable domain (missing parts from reference TRBV7-2 and TRBJ2-5): GAGVSQSPSNKVTEKGKDVELRCDPISGHTALYWYRQSLGQGLEFLIYFQGNSAPDKSGLPSDRFSAERTGGSVSTLTIQRTQQEDSAVYLCASMREGQETQYFGPGTRLLVL.

This clone has only a few counts. This sequence joins TRBV4-2 and TRBJ1-4; D is undetermined. The length of the CDR3 is 15 residues. V lost 2 bases to trimming and J lost 0 bases, with 7 bases between them. The germline V gene has CDR1 LGHNA and CDR2 YNFKEQ. The CDR3 DNA sequence: TGTGCCAGCAGCCAACAGTTTGCAACTAATGAAAAACTGTTTTTT. It is translated as CASSQQFATNEKLFF.